Shown below are 10 T cell receptor beta chains from a single sample sequenced in a study of CD8+ T cells in alopecia areata. Sample treatment: oral pan-JAK inhibitor, 5-10 mg twice daily. Sequencing used cDNA as its template, made by extracting RNA and reverse transcribing it. Profiling relied on immunoSEQ multiplex PCR, and the TCRdb table lists in-frame clones only, not all of them. The repertoire has about 150,000 clones, around 50% of them found once; the top ten carry 15% to 20%. Sequenced material: CD8+ T cells sorted from blood, taken at week 4, from a patient treated with tofacitinib. The receptors shown here come from a human donor with alopecia areata.

This clone was counted between two and nine times. This rearrangement joins TRBV7-9 to TRBJ2-1, with D possibly being TRBD2 (5 bases). The CDR3 loop spans 16 amino acids. Germline CDR1 and CDR2: SEHNR and FQNEAQ (reference sequence). Trimming took 4 bases from V and 2 from J, leaving 15 bases between them. For the CDR3, the DNA is TGTGCCAGCAGCTCGAGCGCGGAGGAGCCCTACAATGAGCAGTTCTTC. Amino acids: CASSSSAEEPYNEQFF.

This clone appeared a few times. This sequence joins TRBV7-2 and TRBJ1-5; 9 nucleotides match TRBD1. Unmatched junction bases numbered 6, after V lost 5 bases and J lost 4 bases. The CDR3 runs to 15 residues. Germline values: CDR1 SGHTA, CDR2 FQGNSA. The CDR3 reads CASSPNRGLNQPQHF. Written as DNA, the CDR3 is TGTGCCAGCAGCCCAAACAGGGGGCTGAATCAGCCCCAGCATTTT.

The chain recombines TRBV7-9 with TRBJ1-2, with 9 bases matching TRBD1. With V trimmed by 8 bases and J by 4 bases, 8 bases remained unmatched. The CDR3 spans 14 residues. The germline V gene has CDR1 SEHNR and CDR2 FQNEAQ (reference sequence). Written as DNA, the CDR3 is TGTGCCAGCGCACAGGGGGCTAAGGGCTATGGCTACACCTTC. It codes for CASAQGAKGYGYTF.

CDR3 bases: TGTGCCAGCAGCCACCGACTAGCGGGGCCTACCTACAATGAGCAGTTCTTC. It translates to CASSHRLAGPTYNEQFF. The chain combines TRBV14 with TRBJ2-1, with 11 bases lining up with TRBD2. Germline loops: CDR1 SGHDN, CDR2 FVKESK. Losses at the gene ends were 3 bases for V and 2 bases for J; bases not matched to a gene: 6. The CDR3 has 17 residues. Full variable domain (remainder filled in from reference TRBV14 and TRBJ2-1): EAGVTQFPSHSVIEKGQTVTLRCDPISGHDNLYWYRRVMGKEIKFLLHFVKESKQDESGMPNNRFLAERTGGTYSTLKVQPAELEDSGVYFCASSHRLAGPTYNEQFFGPGTRLTVL.

V is TRBV25-1 and J is TRBJ2-1; D perhaps matches TRBD2 (6 bases). The V end was cut by 4 bases, the J end by 4 bases, with 8 bases between. CDR3 size: 13 residues. Germline CDR1 MGHDK, CDR2 SYGVNS. CDR3 sequence: CASSVGTYNEQFF. DNA for the CDR3: TGTGCCAGCAGTGTGGGGACTTACAATGAGCAGTTCTTC.

The chain recombines TRBV30 with TRBJ1-6; 10 bases are shared with TRBD1. CDR3 size: 14 residues. Germline values: CDR1 GTSNPN, CDR2 SVGIG (reference sequence). Unmatched junction bases numbered 1, after V lost 0 bases and J lost 8 bases. DNA for the CDR3: TGTGCCTGGAGTGTGGGGACAGGGGATTCACCCCTCCACTTT. Protein: CAWSVGTGDSPLHF.

This chain uses TRBV27 with TRBJ2-7, with D unresolved. Germline CDR1 reads MNHEY; CDR2 reads SMNVEV (reference sequence). This CDR3 has 14 residues. The V end lost 5 bases, the J end lost 5 bases, and 16 bases lay between the germline ends. The CDR3 DNA reads as TGTGCCAGCAGTACCCGTGCATCTCTGGACGAGCAGTACTTC. This sequence encodes CASSTRASLDEQYF.

The rearrangement links TRBV9 to TRBJ2-5, with TRBD2 matching over 8 bases. V lost 0 bases, J lost 4 bases, and 5 bases stayed unmatched. Germline assignment: CDR1 SGDLS and CDR2 YYNGEE. The CDR3 covers 15 residues. CDR3 DNA sequence: TGTGCCAGCAGCGTAGCCAACGGGGGGGCAGAGACCCAGTACTTC. Protein product: CASSVANGGAETQYF. Full variable domain (remainder filled in from reference TRBV9 and TRBJ2-5): DSGVTQTPKHLITATGQRVTLRCSPRSGDLSVYWYQQSLDQGLQFLIQYYNGEERAKGNILERFSAQQFPDLHSELNLSSLELGDSALYFCASSVANGGAETQYFGPGTRLLVL.

The chain uses TRBV9 and TRBJ1-3, with a weak D call TRBD1 (6 bases). V dropped 5 bases and J dropped 1 base, with 10 bases sitting between them. This CDR3 is 14 amino acids long. Germline V gene lookup returns CDR1 SGDLS and CDR2 YYNGEE. The chain's CDR3 is CASSGTSSGNTIYF. The CDR3 nucleotides are TGTGCCAGCAGTGGGACATCTTCTGGAAACACCATATATTTT.

The chain joins TRBV9 to TRBJ2-3; D tentatively reads TRBD1 or TRBD2 (5 bases each). This CDR3 spans 15 amino acids. Trimming removed 4 bases from V and 0 bases from J, with 12 bases in between. The germline gives CDR1 SGDLS, CDR2 YYNGEE. DNA for the CDR3: TGTGCCAGCAGCCCCTGGGGCGGGAGCACAGATACGCAGTATTTT. Protein product: CASSPWGGSTDTQYF.